A selection of T cell receptor beta chains follows, all from one sample in a study of T-cell reconstitution after alpha-beta-depleted transplantation in children. TCRdb re-derived calls from the PCR reads in MiXCR, one entry per CDR3 protein. The table shows more than 400,000 distinct CDR3 sequences, with around 10% occurring only once. Sequencing was performed on PBMCs, mostly from graft donor cells, taken 180 days after TCRalphabeta/CD19-depleted stem cell transplant. Receptors originate from a female patient aged 2-9 years who had a stem cell transplant for aplastic anemia, so the T cells may come from the graft donor. The CDR3 runs from the conserved cysteine through the conserved F or W.

CDR3	V	J
CASSFGVYEKLFF	TRBV7-2	TRBJ1-4
CASSQDAGFTDTQYF	TRBV14	TRBJ2-3
CASSLVASGRGTDTQYF	TRBV11-2	TRBJ2-3
CSARVARANTEAFF	TRBV20-1	TRBJ1-1
CASSQGTGVNEKLFF	TRBV4-3	TRBJ1-4
CASSLRGGEKLFF	TRBV28	TRBJ1-4
CASSDAGGRIEQYF	TRBV25-1	TRBJ2-7
CASSLWQVLLLNTEAFF	TRBV28	TRBJ1-1
CASSYGQVIQRGGYTF	TRBV3-1	TRBJ1-2
CASSLSAGRETQYF	TRBV5-6	TRBJ2-5
CATSDLQTSGRSYNEQFF	TRBV24-1	TRBJ2-1
CASSRDGGVSYNEQFF	TRBV12-3/TRBV12-4	TRBJ2-1
CSARVAGFALQFF	TRBV20-1	TRBJ2-1
CASSLVVTQSNYGYTF	TRBV7-2	TRBJ1-2
CSVGRQEAYEQYF	TRBV29-1	TRBJ2-7
CASSFSQGAINEQFF	TRBV7-2	TRBJ2-1
CASSDNLGGEAFF	TRBV25-1	TRBJ1-1
CASRDSSPDTQYF	TRBV12-5	TRBJ2-3
CASSFGGQTIQYF	TRBV27	TRBJ2-7
CASRLGTGSISYEQYF	TRBV27	TRBJ2-7
CASSLPPATYEQYF	TRBV5-1	TRBJ2-7
CSARDFYRGWIPDTQYF	TRBV20-1	TRBJ2-3
CASSHLTRDRDNEQFF	TRBV4-3	TRBJ2-1
CASSFNRAGYTF	TRBV7-2	TRBJ1-2
CSARDQRGLAEQYF	TRBV20-1	TRBJ2-7
CASSLGVRGANEQFF	TRBV7-2	TRBJ2-1